The TCR beta chain under discussion was sequenced for a study of shared clonotypes between healthy human individuals. Overall study results and limits: Across several donors, naive CD4 shared roughly 5%, naive CD8 under 4%, memory CD4 about 2.5%, memory CD8 approximately 0.4%. An effect of sequencing depth on clonotype sharing among donors was expected.

In regard to this clone: Its specificity is unknown.

The CDR3 is made up of 14 amino acids. The V gene lost 7 bases and the J gene lost 5 bases, with 14 bases spanning the gap. Germline assignment: CDR1 SNHLY and CDR2 FYNNEI. CD8 cells regarded as naive lacked CD45RO, were positively chosen for CCR7, and omitted terminally differentiated effector memory CD45RA+ cells. Several immunoSEQ plates held equal portions of the genomic DNA taken from each subset. Profiling relied on immunoSEQ multiplex PCR, and the TCRdb table lists in-frame clones only, not all of them. The data hold around 2,000,000 clones, with approximately 94% observed a single time. Sequenced: naive CD8+ T cells sorted from blood. This sequence originates from a man between 18 and 35 years old in good health. This chain connects TRBV2 to TRBJ2-2; a weak D match, TRBD1 (7 bases). CDR3 loop: CASTAGGGTGELFF. CDR3 DNA sequence: TGTGCCAGCACCGCAGGGGGAGGAACCGGGGAGCTGTTTTTT.